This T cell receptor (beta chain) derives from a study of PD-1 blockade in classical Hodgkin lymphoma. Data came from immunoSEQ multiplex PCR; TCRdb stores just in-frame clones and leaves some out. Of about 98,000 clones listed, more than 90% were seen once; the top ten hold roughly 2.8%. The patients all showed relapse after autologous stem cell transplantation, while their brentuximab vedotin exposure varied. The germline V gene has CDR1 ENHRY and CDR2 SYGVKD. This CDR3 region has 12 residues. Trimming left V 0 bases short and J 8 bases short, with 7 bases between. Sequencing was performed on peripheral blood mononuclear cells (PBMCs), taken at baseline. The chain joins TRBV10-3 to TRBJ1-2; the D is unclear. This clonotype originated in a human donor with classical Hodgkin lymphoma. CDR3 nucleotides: TGTGCCATCAGTGAGTCGAGTAACGGCTACACCTTC. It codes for CAISESSNGYTF.